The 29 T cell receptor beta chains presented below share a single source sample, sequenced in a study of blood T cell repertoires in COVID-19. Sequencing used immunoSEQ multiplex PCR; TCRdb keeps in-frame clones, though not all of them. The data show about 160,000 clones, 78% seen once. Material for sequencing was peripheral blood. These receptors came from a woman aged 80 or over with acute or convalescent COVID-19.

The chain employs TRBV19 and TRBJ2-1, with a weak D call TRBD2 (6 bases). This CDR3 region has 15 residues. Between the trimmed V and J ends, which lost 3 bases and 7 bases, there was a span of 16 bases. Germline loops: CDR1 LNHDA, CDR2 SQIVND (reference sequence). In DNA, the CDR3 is TGTGCCAGTAGTATTGACGGGGGAGGTAGGAATGAGCAGTTCTTC. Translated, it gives CASSIDGGGRNEQFF.

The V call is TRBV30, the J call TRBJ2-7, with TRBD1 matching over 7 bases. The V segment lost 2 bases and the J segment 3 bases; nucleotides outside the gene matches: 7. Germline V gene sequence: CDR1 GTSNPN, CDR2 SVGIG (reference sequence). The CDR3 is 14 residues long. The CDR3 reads CAWSPQGDIYEQYF. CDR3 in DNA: TGTGCCTGGAGTCCTCAGGGGGACATCTACGAGCAGTACTTC.

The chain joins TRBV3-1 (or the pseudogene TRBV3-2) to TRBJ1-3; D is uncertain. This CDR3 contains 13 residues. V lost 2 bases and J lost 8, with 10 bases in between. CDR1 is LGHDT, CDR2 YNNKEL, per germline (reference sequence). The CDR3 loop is CASSQKGVDTIYF. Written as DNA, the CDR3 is TGTGCCAGCAGCCAAAAAGGAGTGGACACCATATATTTT.

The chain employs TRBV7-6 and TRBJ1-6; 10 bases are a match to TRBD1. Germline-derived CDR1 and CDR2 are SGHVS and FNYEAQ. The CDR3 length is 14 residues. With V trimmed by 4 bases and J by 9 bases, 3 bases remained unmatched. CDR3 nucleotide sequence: TGTGCCAGCAGCTCACGGGACAGGGGTTCACCCCTCCACTTT. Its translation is CASSSRDRGSPLHF.

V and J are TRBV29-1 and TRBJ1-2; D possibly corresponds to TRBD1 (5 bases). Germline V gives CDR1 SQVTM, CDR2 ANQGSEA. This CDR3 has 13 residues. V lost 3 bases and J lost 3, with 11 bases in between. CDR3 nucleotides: TGCAGCGTTGATGCAGGGAAGGACTATGGCTACACCTTC. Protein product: CSVDAGKDYGYTF.

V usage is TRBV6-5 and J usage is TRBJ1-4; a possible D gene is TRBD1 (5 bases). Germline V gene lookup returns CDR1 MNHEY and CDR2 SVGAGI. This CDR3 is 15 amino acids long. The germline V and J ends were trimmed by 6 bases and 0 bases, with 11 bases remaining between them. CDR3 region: CASSLMTATNEKLFF. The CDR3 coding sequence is TGTGCCAGCAGCCTTATGACAGCAACTAATGAAAAACTGTTTTTT.

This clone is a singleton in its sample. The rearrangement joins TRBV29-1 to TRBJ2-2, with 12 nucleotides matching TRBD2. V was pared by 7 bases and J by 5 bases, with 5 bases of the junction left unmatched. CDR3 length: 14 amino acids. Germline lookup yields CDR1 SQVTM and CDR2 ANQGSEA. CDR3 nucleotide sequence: TGCAGCGCCGGACTAGCGGGGCTTACCGGGGAGCTGTTTTTT. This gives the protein CSAGLAGLTGELFF.

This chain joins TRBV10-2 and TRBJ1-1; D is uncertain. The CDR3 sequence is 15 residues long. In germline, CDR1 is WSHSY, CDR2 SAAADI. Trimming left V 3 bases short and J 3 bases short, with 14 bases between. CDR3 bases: TGCGCCAGCAGTGAAGCCGTAACCCTCGACACTGAAGCTTTCTTT. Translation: CASSEAVTLDTEAFF.

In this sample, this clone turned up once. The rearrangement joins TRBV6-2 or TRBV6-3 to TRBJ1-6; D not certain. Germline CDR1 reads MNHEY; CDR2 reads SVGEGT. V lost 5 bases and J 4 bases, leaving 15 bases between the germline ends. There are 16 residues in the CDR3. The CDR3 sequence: CASSTKTRVYNSPLHF. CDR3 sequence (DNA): TGTGCCAGCAGTACCAAGACGAGGGTATATAATTCACCCCTCCACTTT.

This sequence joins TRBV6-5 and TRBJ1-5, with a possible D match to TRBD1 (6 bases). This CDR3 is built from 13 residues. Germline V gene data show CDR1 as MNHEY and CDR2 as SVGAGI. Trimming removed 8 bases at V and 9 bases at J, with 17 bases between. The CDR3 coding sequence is TGTGCCAGCTGCCGGGACACCCAGGGGCCCCAGCATTTT. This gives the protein CASCRDTQGPQHF.

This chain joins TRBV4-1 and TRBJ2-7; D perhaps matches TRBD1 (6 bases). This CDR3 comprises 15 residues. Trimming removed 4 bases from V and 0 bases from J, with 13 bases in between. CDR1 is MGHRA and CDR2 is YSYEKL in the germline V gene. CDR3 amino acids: CASSLTGTSSYEQYF. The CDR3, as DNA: TGCGCCAGCAGCCTTACCGGGACATCCTCCTACGAGCAGTACTTC.

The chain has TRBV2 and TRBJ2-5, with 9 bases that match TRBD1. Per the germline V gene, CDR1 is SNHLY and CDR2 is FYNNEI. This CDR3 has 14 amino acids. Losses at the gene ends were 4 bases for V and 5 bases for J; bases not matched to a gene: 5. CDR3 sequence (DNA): TGTGCCAGCAGTGGAAACAGGGGGCGGGAGACCCAGTACTTC. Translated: CASSGNRGRETQYF.

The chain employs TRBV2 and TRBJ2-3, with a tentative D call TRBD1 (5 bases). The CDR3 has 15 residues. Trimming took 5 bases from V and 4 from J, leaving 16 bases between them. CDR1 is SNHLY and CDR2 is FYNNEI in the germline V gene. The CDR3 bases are TGTGCCAGCAGTACTATGGGGCGTTCGGCAGATACGCAGTATTTT. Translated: CASSTMGRSADTQYF.

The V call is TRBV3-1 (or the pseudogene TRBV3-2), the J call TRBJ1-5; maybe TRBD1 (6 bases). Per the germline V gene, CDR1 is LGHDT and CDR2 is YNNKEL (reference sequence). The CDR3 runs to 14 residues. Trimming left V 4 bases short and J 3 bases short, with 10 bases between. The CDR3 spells CASSRTATNQPQHF. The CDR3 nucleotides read TGTGCCAGCAGCCGGACAGCAACCAATCAGCCCCAGCATTTT.

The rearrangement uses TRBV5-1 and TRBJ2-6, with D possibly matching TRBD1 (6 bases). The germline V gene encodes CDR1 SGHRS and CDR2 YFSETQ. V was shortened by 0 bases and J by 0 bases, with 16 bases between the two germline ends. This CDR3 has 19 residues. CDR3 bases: TGCGCCAGCAGCTTGGGGGAAGCGACAGGTCCCTCTGGGGCCAACGTCCTGACTTTC. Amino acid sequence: CASSLGEATGPSGANVLTF.

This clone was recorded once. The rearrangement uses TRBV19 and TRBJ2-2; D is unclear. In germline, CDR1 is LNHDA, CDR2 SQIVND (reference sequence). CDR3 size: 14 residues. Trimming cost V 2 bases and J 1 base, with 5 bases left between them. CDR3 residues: CASSITKNTGELFF. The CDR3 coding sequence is TGTGCCAGTAGTATAACAAAGAACACCGGGGAGCTGTTTTTT.

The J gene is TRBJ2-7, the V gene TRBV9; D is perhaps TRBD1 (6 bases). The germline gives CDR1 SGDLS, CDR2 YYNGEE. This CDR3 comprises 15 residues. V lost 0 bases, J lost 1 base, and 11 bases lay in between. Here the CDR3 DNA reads TGTGCCAGCAGCGTAGGACAGGTGTTTTCCTACGAGCAGTACTTC. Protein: CASSVGQVFSYEQYF.

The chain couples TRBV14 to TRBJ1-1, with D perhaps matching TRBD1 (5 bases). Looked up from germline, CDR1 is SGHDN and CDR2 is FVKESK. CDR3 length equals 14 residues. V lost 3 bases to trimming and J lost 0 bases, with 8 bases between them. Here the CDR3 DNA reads TGTGCCAGCAGCCAGGGACTAATGAACACTGAAGCTTTCTTT. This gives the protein CASSQGLMNTEAFF.

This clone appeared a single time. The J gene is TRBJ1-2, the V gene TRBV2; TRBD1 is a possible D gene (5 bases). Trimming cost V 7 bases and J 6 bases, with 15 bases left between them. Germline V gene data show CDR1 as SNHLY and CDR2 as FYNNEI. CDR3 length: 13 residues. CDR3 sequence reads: CASTEGRVNGYTF. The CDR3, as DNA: TGTGCCAGCACGGAGGGCAGGGTGAATGGCTACACCTTC.

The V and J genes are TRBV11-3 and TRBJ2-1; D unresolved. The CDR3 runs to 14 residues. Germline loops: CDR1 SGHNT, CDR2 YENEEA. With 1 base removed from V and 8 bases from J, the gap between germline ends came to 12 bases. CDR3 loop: CASSLGSSLDEQFF. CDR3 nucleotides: TGTGCCAGCAGCTTAGGAAGTAGTCTCGATGAGCAGTTCTTC.

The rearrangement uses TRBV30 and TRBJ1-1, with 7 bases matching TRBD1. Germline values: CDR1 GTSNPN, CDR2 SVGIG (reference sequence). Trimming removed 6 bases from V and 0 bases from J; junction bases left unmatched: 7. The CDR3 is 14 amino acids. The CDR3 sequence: CACQGQTMNTEAFF. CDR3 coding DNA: TGTGCCTGTCAGGGACAGACAATGAACACTGAAGCTTTCTTT.

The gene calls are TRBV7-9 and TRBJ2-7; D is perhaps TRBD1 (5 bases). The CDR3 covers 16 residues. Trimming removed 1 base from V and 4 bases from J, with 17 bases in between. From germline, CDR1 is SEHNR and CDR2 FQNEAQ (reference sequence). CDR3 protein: CASSLGWGISLYEQYF. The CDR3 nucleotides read TGTGCCAGCAGCTTAGGGTGGGGCATCTCCTTGTACGAGCAGTACTTC. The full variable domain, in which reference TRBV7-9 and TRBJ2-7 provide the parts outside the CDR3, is DTGVSQNPRHKITKRGQNVTFRCDPISEHNRLYWYRQTLGQGPEFLTYFQNEAQLEKSRLLSDRFSAERPKGSFSTLEIQRTEQGDSAMYLCASSLGWGISLYEQYFGPGTRLTVT.

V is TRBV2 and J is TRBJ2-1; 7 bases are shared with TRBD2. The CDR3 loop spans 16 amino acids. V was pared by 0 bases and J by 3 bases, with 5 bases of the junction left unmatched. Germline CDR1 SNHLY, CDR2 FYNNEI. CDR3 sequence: CASSEARGTIYNEQFF. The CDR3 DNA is TGTGCCAGCAGTGAAGCGCGTGGGACTATCTACAATGAGCAGTTCTTC.

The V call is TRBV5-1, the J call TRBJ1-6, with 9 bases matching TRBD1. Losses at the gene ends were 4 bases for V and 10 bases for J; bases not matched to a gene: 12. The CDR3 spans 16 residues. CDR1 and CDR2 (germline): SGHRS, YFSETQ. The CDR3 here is CASSPGQGLSGSPLHF. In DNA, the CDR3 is TGCGCCAGCAGCCCGGGACAGGGCCTATCTGGGTCACCCCTCCACTTT.

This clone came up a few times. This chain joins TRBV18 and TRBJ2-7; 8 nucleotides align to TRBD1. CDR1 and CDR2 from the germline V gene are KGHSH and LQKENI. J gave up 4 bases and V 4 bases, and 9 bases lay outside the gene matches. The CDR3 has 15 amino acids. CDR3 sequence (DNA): TGTGCCAGCTCACTCACGACAGGGGCGGAATACGAGCAGTACTTC. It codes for CASSLTTGAEYEQYF.

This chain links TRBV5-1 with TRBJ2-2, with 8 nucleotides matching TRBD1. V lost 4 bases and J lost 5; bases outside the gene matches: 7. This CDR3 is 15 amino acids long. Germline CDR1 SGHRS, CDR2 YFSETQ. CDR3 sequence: CASSPGQGRTGELFF. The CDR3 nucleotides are TGCGCCAGCAGCCCCGGACAGGGCCGGACCGGGGAGCTGTTTTTT.

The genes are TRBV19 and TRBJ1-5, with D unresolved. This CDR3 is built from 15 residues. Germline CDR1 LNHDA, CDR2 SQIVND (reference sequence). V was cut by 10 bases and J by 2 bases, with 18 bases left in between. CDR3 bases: TGTGCCACCAAACCGGAGTCAGCCGGCAATCAGCCCCAGCATTTT. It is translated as CATKPESAGNQPQHF.

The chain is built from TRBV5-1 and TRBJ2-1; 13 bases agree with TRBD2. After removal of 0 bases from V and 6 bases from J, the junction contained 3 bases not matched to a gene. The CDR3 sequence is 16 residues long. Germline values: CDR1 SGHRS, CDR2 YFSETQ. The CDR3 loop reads CASSLELAGGLNEQFF. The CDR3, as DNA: TGCGCCAGCAGCTTGGAACTAGCGGGAGGGCTCAATGAGCAGTTCTTC.

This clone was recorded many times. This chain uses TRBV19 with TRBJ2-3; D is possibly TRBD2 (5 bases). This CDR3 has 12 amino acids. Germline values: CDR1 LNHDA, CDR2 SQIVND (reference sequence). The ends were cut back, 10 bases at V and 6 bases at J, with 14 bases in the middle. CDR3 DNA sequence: TGTGCCACCCGTCTGTCGGGGGATACGCAGTATTTT. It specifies CATRLSGDTQYF.